These 10 T cell receptor beta chains came from one sample sequenced in a study of cytomegalovirus exposure and HLA in healthy donors. PCR used 60 Vbeta primers and 13 Jbeta primers. Sequenced by immunoSEQ multiplex PCR; TCRdb stores in-frame clones only, minus some. The profile shows around 150,000 clones, less than 85% of them singletons. Sequenced input: PBMCs. These receptors were taken from a man aged 35-49 years in good health and CMV-seronegative.

The V call is TRBV30, the J call TRBJ1-6; no reliable D call. There are 15 residues in the CDR3. Germline V gives CDR1 GTSNPN, CDR2 SVGIG (reference sequence). Trimming removed 0 bases at V and 1 base at J, with 7 bases between. The CDR3 region is CAWSVRESYNSPLHF. The CDR3 DNA reads as TGTGCCTGGAGTGTACGGGAGTCCTATAATTCACCCCTCCACTTT. The full variable domain, with the rest looked up from reference TRBV30 and TRBJ1-6, is SQTIHQWPATLVQPVGSPLSLECTVEGTSNPNLYWYRQAAGRGLQLLFYSVGIGQISSEVPQNLSASRPQDRQFILSSKKLLLSDSGFYLCAWSVRESYNSPLHFGNGTRLTVT.

This chain links TRBV7-2 with TRBJ2-1; D may be TRBD2 (5 bases). This CDR3 has 17 amino acids. Germline V gives CDR1 SGHTA, CDR2 FQGNSA. The ends were cut back, 2 bases at V and 0 bases at J, with 14 bases in the middle. The CDR3 region is CASSLFGLASSYNEQFF. For the CDR3, the DNA is TGTGCCAGCAGCTTATTTGGACTGGCGAGCTCCTACAATGAGCAGTTCTTC.

In DNA form, the CDR3 reads TGTGCCAGCAGCACCACTAGCGGTAATGAGCAGTTCTTC. Translating gives CASSTTSGNEQFF. The J gene is TRBJ2-1, the V gene TRBV7-8; TRBD2 matches at 8 bases. Germline CDR1 is SGHVS and CDR2 is FQNEAQ. Trimming at V came to 5 bases and at J to 7 bases, leaving 4 bases not matched to a gene. The CDR3 sequence is 13 residues long.

In nucleotides, the CDR3 is TGTGCTAGTGCCAGATTCCTAGCGGGATCGAACACCGGGGAGCTGTTTTTT. Amino acids: CASARFLAGSNTGELFF. The gene calls are TRBV12-5 and TRBJ2-2, with TRBD2 identical over 9 bases. CDR3 size: 17 residues. Per germline, CDR1 LGHNT and CDR2 FRNRAP. Losses at the gene ends were 7 bases for V and 0 bases for J; bases not matched to a gene: 9. The full variable domain, rest sourced from reference TRBV12-5 and TRBJ2-2, is DARVTQTPRHKVTEMGQEVTMRCQPILGHNTVFWYRQTMMQGLELLAYFRNRAPLDDSGMPKDRFSAEMPDATLATLKIQPSEPRDSAVYFCASARFLAGSNTGELFFGEGSRLTVL.

The V and J genes are TRBV6-1 and TRBJ2-7; D is undetermined. Between the trimmed V and J ends, which lost 6 bases and 12 bases, there was a span of 24 bases. This CDR3 has 14 amino acids. Germline CDR1 and CDR2: MNHNS and SASEGT. CDR3: CASSDNPRSPLGYF. CDR3 coding DNA: TGTGCCAGCAGCGACAACCCCCGGTCCCCCCTGGGGTACTTC.

The chain is built from TRBV4-1 and TRBJ2-7, with TRBD2 identical over 14 bases. CDR3 length: 15 residues. V lost 3 bases to trimming and J lost 4 bases; unmatched junction nucleotides: 2. CDR1 is MGHRA, CDR2 YSYEKL, per germline. CDR3 coding DNA: TGCGCCAGCAGCCACCGGACTAGCGGGAGGTACGAGCAGTACTTC. This translates into CASSHRTSGRYEQYF.

This clone occurred a few times. The rearrangement uses TRBV5-1 and TRBJ2-7; 14 bases match TRBD2. The CDR3 length is 16 residues. CDR1 SGHRS and CDR2 YFSETQ come from the germline V gene. With V trimmed by 4 bases and J by 0 bases, 3 bases remained unmatched. The CDR3 sequence is CASSPGTSGSSYEQYF. Written as DNA, the CDR3 is TGCGCCAGCAGCCCAGGGACTAGCGGGAGCTCCTACGAGCAGTACTTC.

The V call is TRBV19, the J call TRBJ1-4, with a possible D match to TRBD1 (6 bases). Germline V gene data show CDR1 as LNHDA and CDR2 as SQIVND (reference sequence). The CDR3 covers 14 residues. V lost 5 bases and J lost 0, with 7 bases in between. CDR3 DNA sequence: TGTGCCAGTAGTCGGACAGCAACTAATGAAAAACTGTTTTTT. It specifies CASSRTATNEKLFF.

The CDR3: CASNPGFANTEAFF. The CDR3 DNA follows: TGTGCCAGCAACCCAGGGTTTGCGAACACTGAAGCTTTCTTT. The rearrangement uses TRBV6-1 and TRBJ1-1, with a possible D match to TRBD1 (5 bases). The CDR3 is 14 amino acids. CDR1 is MNHNS and CDR2 is SASEGT in the germline V gene. V was clipped by 7 bases and J by 1 base, with 13 bases between them.

This chain connects TRBV4-3 to TRBJ1-6; D unresolved. The germline gives CDR1 LGHNA, CDR2 YSLEER. Trimming took 1 base from V and 5 from J, leaving 9 bases between them. The CDR3 totals 15 residues. The CDR3 bases are TGCGCCAGCAGCCAAGTAATTAGCGATAATTCACCCCTCCACTTT. Its protein is CASSQVISDNSPLHF.